This T cell receptor (beta chain) was documented in a study of T cell repertoires in cytomegalovirus infection. From the reads, TCRdb called clonotypes with MiXCR, one entry per CDR3 protein. The data contain roughly 990,000 distinct CDR3 sequences, roughly 31% of them singletons. This clonotype was observed a few times. Its antigen remains unknown. Germline CDR1 and CDR2: MDHEN and SYDVKM. The V gene end was trimmed by 3 bases and the J gene end by 2 bases; junction bases not matched to a gene: 12. This CDR3 is 17 amino acids long. This specimen consisted of cultured CD8+ T cells from PBMCs, obtained from culture after CMV antigen stimulation. The chain carries TRBV28 and TRBJ2-5, with TRBD1 matching 7 bases. This sequence originates from a human donor in good health (CMV status not recorded). Some clones in this sample may be carry-over from other donors' samples. CDR3 residues: CASSLRGLSLIQETQYF. CDR3 nucleotide sequence: TGTGCCAGCAGTTTGAGGGGGCTTAGCCTCATACAAGAGACCCAGTACTTC.